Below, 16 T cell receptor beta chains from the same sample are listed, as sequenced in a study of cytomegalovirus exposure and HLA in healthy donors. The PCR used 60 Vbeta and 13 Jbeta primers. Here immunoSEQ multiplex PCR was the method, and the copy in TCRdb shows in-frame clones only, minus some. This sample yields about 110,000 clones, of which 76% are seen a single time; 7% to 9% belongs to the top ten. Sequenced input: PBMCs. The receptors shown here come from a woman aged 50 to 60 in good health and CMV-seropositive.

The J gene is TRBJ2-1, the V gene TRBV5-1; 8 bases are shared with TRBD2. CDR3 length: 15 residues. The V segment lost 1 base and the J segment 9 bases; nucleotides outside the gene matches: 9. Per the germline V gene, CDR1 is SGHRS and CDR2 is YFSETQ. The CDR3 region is CASSLMVGGGGEQFF. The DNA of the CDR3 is TGCGCCAGCAGCTTGATGGTCGGGGGGGGAGGTGAGCAGTTCTTC. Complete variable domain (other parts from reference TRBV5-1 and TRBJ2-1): KAGVTQTPRYLIKTRGQQVTLSCSPISGHRSVSWYQQTPGQGLQFLFEYFSETQRNKGNFPGRFSGRQFSNSRSEMNVSTLELGDSALYLCASSLMVGGGGEQFFGPGTRLTVL.

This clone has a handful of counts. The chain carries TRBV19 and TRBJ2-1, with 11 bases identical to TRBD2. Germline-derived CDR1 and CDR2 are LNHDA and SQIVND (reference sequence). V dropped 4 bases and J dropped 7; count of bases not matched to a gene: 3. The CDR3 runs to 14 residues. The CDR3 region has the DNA TGTGCCAGTAGTAGCTCTAGCGGGAGGAATGAGCAGTTCTTC. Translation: CASSSSSGRNEQFF.

The CDR3 region is CASSLGGDSTDTQYF. CDR3 sequence (DNA): TGCGCCAGCAGCTTGGGCGGGGACAGCACAGATACGCAGTATTTT. The rearrangement joins TRBV5-1 to TRBJ2-3, with a tentative D call TRBD2 (6 bases). In germline, CDR1 is SGHRS, CDR2 YFSETQ. Trimming removed 0 bases at V and 0 bases at J, with 8 bases between. This CDR3 is built from 15 residues.

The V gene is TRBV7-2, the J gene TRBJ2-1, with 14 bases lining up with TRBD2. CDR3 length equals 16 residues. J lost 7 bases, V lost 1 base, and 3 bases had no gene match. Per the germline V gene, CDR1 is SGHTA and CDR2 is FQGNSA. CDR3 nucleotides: TGTGCCAGCAGCTTAGGGGGGACTAGCGGGAGTAATGAGCAGTTCTTC. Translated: CASSLGGTSGSNEQFF.

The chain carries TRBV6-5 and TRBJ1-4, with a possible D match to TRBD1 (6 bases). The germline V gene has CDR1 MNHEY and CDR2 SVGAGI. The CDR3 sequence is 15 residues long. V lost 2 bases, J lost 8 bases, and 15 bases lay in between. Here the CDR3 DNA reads TGTGCCAGCAGTTACCGAGGGGGGGCCTGGGAAAAACTGTTTTTT. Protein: CASSYRGGAWEKLFF.

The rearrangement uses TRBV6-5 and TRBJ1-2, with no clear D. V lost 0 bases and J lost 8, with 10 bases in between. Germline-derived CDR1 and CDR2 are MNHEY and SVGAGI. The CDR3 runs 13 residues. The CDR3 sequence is CASSYSVPAGYTF. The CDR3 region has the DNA TGTGCCAGCAGTTACTCCGTTCCTGCGGGCTACACCTTC.

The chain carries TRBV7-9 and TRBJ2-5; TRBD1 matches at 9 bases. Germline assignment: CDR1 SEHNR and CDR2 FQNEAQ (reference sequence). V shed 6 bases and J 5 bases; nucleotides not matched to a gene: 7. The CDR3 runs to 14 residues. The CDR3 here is CASRPGQGMETQYF. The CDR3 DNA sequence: TGTGCCAGCAGGCCGGGACAGGGAATGGAGACCCAGTACTTC.

The CDR3 loop reads CASILPDGGAPGYTF. CDR3 bases: TGTGCCAGCATCCTACCCGACGGGGGGGCGCCCGGCTACACCTTC. V is TRBV7-9 and J is TRBJ1-2; perhaps TRBD1 as D (6 bases). The germline CDR1 and CDR2 sequences are SEHNR and FQNEAQ (reference sequence). Between the trimmed V and J ends, which lost 7 bases and 8 bases, there was a span of 23 bases. The CDR3 length is 15 residues.

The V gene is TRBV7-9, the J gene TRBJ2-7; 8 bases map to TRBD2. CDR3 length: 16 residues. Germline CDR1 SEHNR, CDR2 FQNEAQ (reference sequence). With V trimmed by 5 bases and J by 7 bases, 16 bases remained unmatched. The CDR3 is CASSTSRLAGPLEQYF. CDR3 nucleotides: TGTGCCAGCAGCACCTCAAGGCTAGCGGGTCCTTTGGAGCAGTACTTC. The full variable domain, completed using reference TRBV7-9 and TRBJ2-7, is DTGVSQNPRHKITKRGQNVTFRCDPISEHNRLYWYRQTLGQGPEFLTYFQNEAQLEKSRLLSDRFSAERPKGSFSTLEIQRTEQGDSAMYLCASSTSRLAGPLEQYFGPGTRLTVT.

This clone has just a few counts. The CDR3 nucleotides read TGTGCCAGCAGCTTAGGGGGGGGCAACTCCTACGAGCAGTACTTC. Translating gives CASSLGGGNSYEQYF. The J gene is TRBJ2-7, the V gene TRBV7-2; D might be TRBD2 (7 bases). Trimming pared 1 base from V and 0 bases from J, leaving 10 bases between. Germline V lookup: CDR1 SGHTA, CDR2 FQGNSA. The CDR3 length is 15 residues.

CDR3 amino acids: CASKGEGEQYF. The DNA for the CDR3 is TGTGCCAGTAAAGGGGAGGGCGAGCAGTACTTC. This chain connects TRBV9 to TRBJ2-7; TRBD2 matches 7 bases. The CDR3 sequence is 11 residues long. CDR1 and CDR2 from the germline V gene are SGDLS and YYNGEE. V trimming: 8 bases; J trimming: 6 bases; junction bases outside the gene matches: 5.

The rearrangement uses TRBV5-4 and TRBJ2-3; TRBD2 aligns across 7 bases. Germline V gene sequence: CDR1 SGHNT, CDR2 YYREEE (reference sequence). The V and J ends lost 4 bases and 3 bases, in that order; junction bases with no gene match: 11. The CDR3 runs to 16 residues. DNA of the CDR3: TGTGCCAGCAGCCCCGACAAGCGGGATTGGACAGATACGCAGTATTTT. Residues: CASSPDKRDWTDTQYF.

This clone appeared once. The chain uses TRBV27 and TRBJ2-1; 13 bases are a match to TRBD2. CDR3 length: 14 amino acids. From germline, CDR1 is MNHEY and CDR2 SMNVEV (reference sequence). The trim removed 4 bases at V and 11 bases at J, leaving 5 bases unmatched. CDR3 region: CASSSSGTSGKQFF. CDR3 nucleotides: TGTGCCAGCAGTTCCTCCGGGACTAGCGGGAAGCAGTTCTTC.

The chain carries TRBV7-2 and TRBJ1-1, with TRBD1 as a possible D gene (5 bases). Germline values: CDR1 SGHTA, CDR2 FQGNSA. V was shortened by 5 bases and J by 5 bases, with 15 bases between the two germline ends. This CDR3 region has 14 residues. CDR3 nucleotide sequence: TGTGCCAGCAGCCCCGATTACAGGAGAACTGAAGCTTTCTTT. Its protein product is CASSPDYRRTEAFF.

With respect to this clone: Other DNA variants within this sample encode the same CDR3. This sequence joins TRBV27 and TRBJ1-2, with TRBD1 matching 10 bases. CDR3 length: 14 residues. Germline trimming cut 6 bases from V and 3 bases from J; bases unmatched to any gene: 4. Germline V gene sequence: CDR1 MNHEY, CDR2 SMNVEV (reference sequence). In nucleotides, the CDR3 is TGTGCCAGCAGCTGGACAGGGGGGGACTATGGCTACACCTTC. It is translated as CASSWTGGDYGYTF.

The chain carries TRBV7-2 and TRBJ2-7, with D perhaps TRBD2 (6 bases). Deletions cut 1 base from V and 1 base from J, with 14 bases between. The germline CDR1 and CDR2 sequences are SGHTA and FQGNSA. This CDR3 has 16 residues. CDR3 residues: CASSLGGGVPSYEQYF. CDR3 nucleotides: TGTGCCAGCAGCTTAGGAGGAGGGGTTCCTTCCTACGAGCAGTACTTC.